This T cell receptor (beta chain) is from a study of blood T cell repertoires in COVID-19. Per the original methods: Scientists estimated how many nucleated cells there were by amplifying reference gene primers. TCRdb keeps only in-frame clones here, not all; method: immunoSEQ multiplex PCR. V and J calls and clone size follow that table, whereas D and trimming were derived from the DNA. The profile covers about 150,000 clones, with about four fifths appearing a single time and over 9.5% taken by the ten largest. This CDR3 region has 13 residues. The ends were cut back, 2 bases at V and 7 bases at J, with 11 bases in the middle. Germline CDR1 and CDR2: MNHNS and SASEGT.

This chain links TRBV6-1 with TRBJ1-2, with D uncertain. This clonotype was obtained from a woman at least 80 years old with active or convalescent COVID-19. The material sequenced was peripheral blood. CDR3 nucleotides: TGTGCCAGCAGTGAAAAGGGAGGAAGTGGCTACACCTTC. It encodes CASSEKGGSGYTF.